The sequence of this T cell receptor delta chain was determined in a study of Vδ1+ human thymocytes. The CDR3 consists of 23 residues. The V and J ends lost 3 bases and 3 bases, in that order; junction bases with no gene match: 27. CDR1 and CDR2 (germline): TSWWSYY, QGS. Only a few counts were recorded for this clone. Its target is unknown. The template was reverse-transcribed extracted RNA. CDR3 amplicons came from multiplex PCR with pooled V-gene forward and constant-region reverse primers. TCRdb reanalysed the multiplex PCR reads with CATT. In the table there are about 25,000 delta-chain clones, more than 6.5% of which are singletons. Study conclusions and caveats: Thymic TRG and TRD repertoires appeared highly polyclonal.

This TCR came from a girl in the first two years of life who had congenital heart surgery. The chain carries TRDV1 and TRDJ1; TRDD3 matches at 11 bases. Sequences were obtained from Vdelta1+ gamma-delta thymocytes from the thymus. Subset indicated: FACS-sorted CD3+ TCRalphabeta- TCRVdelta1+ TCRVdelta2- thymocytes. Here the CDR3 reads CALGDHKPSYVGLGDRGADKLIF. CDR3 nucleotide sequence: TGTGCTCTTGGGGACCACAAGCCTTCCTACGTGGGACTGGGGGATAGGGGTGCCGATAAACTCATCTTT.